Sequencing of this TCR beta chain was carried out in a study of T cells in localized non-small cell lung cancer. Clones were read by immunoSEQ multiplex PCR, and TCRdb kept only the in-frame ones, dropping some. The top ten hold around 6.6% of the sample, which has about 40,000 clones, 81% seen once. Note on this clone: The antigen is unknown.

Broader study findings: Longer survival (overall) was linked to higher T cell density in blood. When the top 100 tumor clones were examined, a median around 61 of them also appeared in the adjacent lung, which was paired and uninvolved.

The CDR3 is 14 residues long. V was cut by 8 bases and J by 4 bases, with 15 bases left in between. Germline values: CDR1 SEHNR, CDR2 FQNEAQ (reference sequence). The rearrangement uses TRBV7-9 and TRBJ1-3; a weak D match, TRBD1 (5 bases). Specimen: peripheral blood mononuclear cells, collected before any cancer treatment. The origin of this receptor is a male donor aged 60 or over with stage II lung adenocarcinoma. The CDR3 bases are TGTGCCAGCTTAACGGGGGGGTACGGAAACACCATATATTTT. This sequence encodes CASLTGGYGNTIYF.